This TCR beta chain was sequenced for a study of shared clonotypes between healthy human individuals. Overall study findings and caveats: The study sampled only blood, and tissue repertoires likely differ. A few donors had roughly 5% of their naive CD4 clonotypes in common. As a rule, naive subsets had a larger estimated richness than memory subsets.

This clone appeared a single time. Its antigen is undetermined. Investigators divided CD4+ cells into CD45RA+ naive and CD45RA-negative memory subsets. Libraries were prepared by immunoSEQ multiplex PCR; TCRdb keeps only in-frame clonotypes and omits some of them. The sample has about 1.5 million clones; more than 95% are singletons. Germline CDR1 reads SSHAT; CDR2 reads FNYEAQ (reference sequence). V was pared by 1 base and J by 8 bases, with 13 bases between. There are 14 residues in the CDR3. The sequencing sample was made of naive CD4+ T cells sorted from blood. Subset here: CD45RA+ positively selected. This TCR derives from a man aged 25-40 years in good health. The genes are TRBV7-7 and TRBJ2-3; D ambiguous. In nucleotides, the CDR3 is TGTGCCAGCAGCTTAGATGTCCTGGCTGGTACGCAGTATTTT. Translation: CASSLDVLAGTQYF. Drawing the rest from reference TRBV7-7 and TRBJ2-3, the complete variable domain is GAGVSQSPRYKVTKRGQDVTLRCDPISSHATLYWYQQALGQGPEFLTYFNYEAQPDKSGLPSDRFSAERPEGSISTLTIQRTEQRDSAMYRCASSLDVLAGTQYFGPGTRLTVL.